Listed below are T cell receptor beta chains from one sample, sequenced in a study of immune evolution from preneoplasia to lung adenocarcinoma. Libraries were prepared by immunoSEQ multiplex PCR; TCRdb keeps only in-frame clonotypes and omits some of them. The sample includes just over 2,000 clones, 85% of them seen just once. Sequencing was carried out using FFPE adjacent normal lung tissue. Receptors were obtained from a person between 60 and 80 years old with lung adenocarcinoma. Both conserved end residues are part of each CDR3.

>TRBJ2-2|TRBV9
CASSVAVAGDTGELFF
>TRBJ2-3|TRBV11-3
CASSLQGSTDTQYF
>TRBJ2-6|TRBV5-1
CASSYTTTASGANVLTF
>TRBJ1-4|TRBV5-1
CASRRGINEKLFF
>TRBJ1-1|TRBV5-1
CASSLGGGGGNTEAFF
>TRBJ2-7|TRBV2
CASSPALSYEQYF
>TRBJ1-2|TRBV4-2
CASSQGPGTGSGYTF
>TRBJ1-4|TRBV11-2
CASSRTGGAANEKLFF
>TRBJ2-6|TRBV28
CASSSTGLAGANVLTF
>TRBJ2-7|TRBV14
CASSPRVPYEQYF
>TRBJ1-1|TRBV9
CASSPREGVGEAFF
>TRBJ2-3|TRBV28
CASSLDFAGGTDTQYF
>TRBJ2-3|TRBV2
CASKDSTSTDTQYF
>TRBJ1-5|TRBV6-1
CASSEGWTQPQHF
>TRBJ2-2|TRBV5-6
CASSLPVTGELFF
>TRBJ1-1|TRBV4-3
CASSQEGYTEAFF
>TRBJ1-4|TRBV28
CASSRQGLNEKLFF
>TRBJ2-1|TRBV29-1
CSVLGEGYSSYNEQFF
>TRBJ1-1|TRBV25-1
CAIQARGSTEAFF
>TRBJ1-2|TRBV27
CASSLSSRHLYGYTF
>TRBJ2-5|TRBV5-1
CASSPGGQGAGETQYF
>TRBJ2-3|TRBV9
CASSGPIRGDTQYF
>TRBJ1-5|TRBV6-5
CASRGATGNQPQHF
>TRBJ1-5|TRBV6-1
CASSEAFGGDFGQPQHF
>TRBJ1-1|TRBV29-1
CSVDGRMNTEAFF
>TRBJ2-1|TRBV7-2
CASTIQTSGGVYEQFF
>TRBJ2-1|TRBV30
CAWNSRGNEQFF
>TRBJ2-2|TRBV4-1
CASSQDLTHGELFF
>TRBJ2-5|TRBV18
CASSRPAGGSQETQYF
>TRBJ1-1|TRBV27
CASRGAWTEAFF
>TRBJ2-6|TRBV28
CASSPETTWGSGANVLTF
>TRBJ2-7|TRBV7-6
CASSLEARRGAYEQYF
>TRBJ2-3|TRBV5-1
CASSPLSGSRADTQYF
>TRBJ2-7|TRBV4-3
CASSQVRDSSYEQYF
>TRBJ2-3|TRBV11-3
CASSWGDADTQYF
>TRBJ1-2|TRBV7-8
CASSLTAGDGYTF
>TRBJ1-5|TRBV11-3
CASSTHPTLGTGVNQPQHF
>TRBJ2-2|TRBV5-1
CASSLGDRNTGELFF
>TRBJ2-7|TRBV4-1
CASSHMTGASEQYF
>TRBJ2-5|TRBV13
CASSSGDSGGIQETQYF
>TRBJ2-3|TRBV28
CASSTRGSGNADTQYF
>TRBJ2-7|TRBV27
CASIRGHEQYF
>TRBJ2-2|TRBV7-8
CASRTRGGDTGELFF
>TRBJ1-2|TRBV4-3
CASSQDSPGAYGYTF
>TRBJ2-2|TRBV9
CASSVGRVNTGELFF